These T cell receptor beta chains were read from a single sample in a study of human T cells and chemical hapten exposure. TCRdb reanalysed the RACE reads using MiXCR and keeps one entry per CDR3 protein. The repertoire holds approximately 90,000 distinct CDR3 sequences, with 27% as singletons. The source material was whole blood, sampled in connection with sensitization to the hapten diphenylcyclopropenone (DPC). Receptors were obtained from a man in his forties with alopecia areata. Some clones in this sample may be carry-over from other donors' samples. Each CDR3 is given with its conserved first and last residue. The D gene is left open where the match is weak. Not every row has a clone size; where given, it reads once, few, many or a size class.

>.|TRBJ2-3|.|TRBV28
CASSFPIPDTQYF
TGTGCCAGCAGTTTCCCGATACCAGATACGCAGTATTTT
>once|TRBJ2-7|TRBD2|TRBV12-3/TRBV12-4
CASSNSGRNSGEQYF
TGTGCCAGCAGTAATAGCGGGAGGAATTCGGGCGAGCAGTACTTC
>.|TRBJ1-4|.|TRBV6-1
CASSVLGARANEKLFF
TGTGCCAGCAGTGTATTGGGGGCTCGGGCTAATGAAAAACTGTTTTTT
>.|TRBJ1-5|.|TRBV12-3/TRBV12-4
CASARGQHVSNQPQHF
TGTGCCAGCGCACGAGGACAGCATGTAAGCAATCAGCCCCAGCATTTT
>.|TRBJ2-3|TRBD2|TRBV4-3
CASSQGPWTSGPDTQYF
TGCGCCAGCAGCCAAGGACCTTGGACTAGCGGACCAGATACGCAGTATTTT
>few|TRBJ2-3|TRBD2|TRBV7-9
CASPTEREEADTQYF
TGTGCCAGCCCTACTGAGCGGGAGGAAGCAGATACGCAGTATTTT
>.|TRBJ2-1|TRBD1|TRBV5-5
CASRRDRAHNEQFF
TGTGCCAGCAGACGGGACAGGGCGCACAATGAGCAGTTCTTC
>few|TRBJ2-7|.|TRBV4-3
CASSQVGGAEQYF
TGCGCCAGCAGCCAAGTAGGAGGGGCCGAGCAGTACTTC
>few|TRBJ1-4|.|TRBV11-2
CASSPQRNPEKLFF
TGTGCCAGCAGCCCCCAAAGGAACCCCGAAAAACTGTTTTTT
>few|TRBJ2-3|TRBD2|TRBV3-1
CASSQDLAGVGDTQYF
TGTGCCAGCAGCCAAGACTTAGCGGGAGTGGGAGATACGCAGTATTTT
>.|TRBJ2-7|.|TRBV6-5
CASRPSWGASAYEQYF
TGTGCCAGCAGGCCCTCTTGGGGGGCTTCGGCCTACGAGCAGTACTTC
>few|TRBJ2-1|.|TRBV18
CASSPSLNDEQFF
TGTGCCAGCTCACCCAGTCTGAACGATGAGCAGTTCTTC